This is a list of T cell receptor beta chains from one sample in a study of T cells after posttransplantation cyclophosphamide. The method was immunoSEQ multiplex PCR; TCRdb's version includes in-frame clones alone and lacks a portion of them. Altogether more than 2,000 clones were found in the sample, and no singletons occur. Here the sequenced sample was PBMCs, taken 86 days after allogeneic stem cell transplant with posttransplant cyclophosphamide. The receptors derive from a female patient in her sixties who received an allogeneic stem cell transplant from a related donor and was CMV-positive. Among the T cells, some may be from the graft donor. The CDR3 runs from the conserved cysteine through the conserved F or W. D genes are given only for firm matches. Clone sizes are shown as once, few, many or a size class.

clone_size	d_call	v_call	j_call	cdr3_aa	cdr3_nt
many	-	TRBV6-1	TRBJ1-1	CASSNTGGGTEAFF	TGTGCCAGCAGTAATACCGGGGGGGGCACTGAAGCTTTCTTT
medium-sized	TRBD2	TRBV4-1	TRBJ2-5	CASSRLAGTQETQYF	TGCGCCAGCAGCCGGTTAGCGGGGACTCAAGAGACCCAGTACTTC
many	TRBD2	TRBV9	TRBJ2-7	CASSGERGGGEQYF	TGTGCCAGCAGCGGTGAGCGGGGGGGCGGCGAGCAGTACTTC
medium-sized	TRBD1	TRBV6-5	TRBJ1-6	CASSRGQLNSPLHF	TGTGCCAGCAGTCGGGGACAGCTAAATTCACCCCTCCACTTT
many	-	TRBV7-9	TRBJ1-2	CASSPSRGNGYTF	TGTGCCAGCAGCCCCAGTCGGGGGAACGGCTACACCTTC
medium-sized	-	TRBV19	TRBJ1-1	CASSTEGKGAFF	TGTGCCAGTTCTACAGAGGGTAAGGGAGCTTTCTTT
many	TRBD1	TRBV12-3/TRBV12-4	TRBJ1-2	CASNYRGDYGYTF	TGTGCCAGCAATTACAGGGGAGACTATGGCTACACCTTC
many	-	TRBV28	TRBJ2-3	CASSLRGSKTDTQYF	TGTGCCAGCAGCCTACGGGGGAGCAAGACAGATACGCAGTATTTT
many	-	TRBV12-3/TRBV12-4	TRBJ1-5	CASSFSRNQPQHF	TGTGCCAGCAGTTTTAGCCGTAATCAGCCCCAGCATTTT
medium-sized	-	TRBV19	TRBJ2-3	CASKPPNRMGDTQYF	TGTGCCAGTAAGCCCCCTAACAGGATGGGGGATACGCAGTATTTT
many	-	TRBV30	TRBJ1-2	CAWSGGYGYTF	TGTGCCTGGAGTGGAGGCTATGGCTACACCTTC
many	TRBD2	TRBV27	TRBJ2-1	CASRLLTSGTYNEQFF	TGTGCCAGCAGGTTACTGACTAGCGGAACCTACAATGAGCAGTTCTTC
many	TRBD1	TRBV25-1	TRBJ2-2	CASSLRDRNTGELFF	TGTGCCAGCAGTCTCCGGGACAGGAACACCGGGGAGCTGTTTTTT
many	TRBD2	TRBV19	TRBJ2-2	CASSKLASGRPNTGELFF	TGTGCCAGTAGTAAACTCGCTAGCGGGAGGCCGAACACCGGGGAGCTGTTTTTT
medium-sized	-	TRBV19	TRBJ2-3	CASSSKGLLRTDTQYF	TGTGCCAGTAGTAGCAAGGGACTCCTCCGGACAGATACGCAGTATTTT
medium-sized	-	TRBV28	TRBJ1-1	CASSLQGSEAFF	TGTGCCAGCAGTTTACAGGGCTCTGAAGCTTTCTTT
many	TRBD1	TRBV12-3/TRBV12-4	TRBJ1-2	CASSSWDRGGAGYTF	TGTGCCAGCAGTTCCTGGGACAGGGGGGGGGCTGGCTACACCTTC
many	-	TRBV7-9	TRBJ1-5	CASSFGGAGNQPQHF	TGTGCCAGCAGCTTTGGGGGGGCAGGCAATCAGCCCCAGCATTTT
medium-sized	TRBD1	TRBV7-9	TRBJ2-7	CASSSGTGTGSYEQYF	TGTGCCAGCAGCTCAGGAACCGGGACAGGCTCCTACGAGCAGTACTTC
many	-	TRBV4-2	TRBJ2-2	CASSQDRGTGELFF	TGTGCCAGCAGCCAAGATCGGGGCACCGGGGAGCTGTTTTTT
medium-sized	TRBD1	TRBV19	TRBJ2-6	CASIAGTGHSGANVLTF	TGTGCCAGTATTGCCGGGACAGGGCATTCGGGGGCCAACGTCCTGACTTTC
medium-sized	-	TRBV7-9	TRBJ1-5	CASSLGPGGPDNQPQHF	TGTGCCAGCAGCTTAGGCCCGGGGGGGCCAGACAATCAGCCCCAGCATTTT
many	-	TRBV11-3	TRBJ2-7	CASSSPRVPQQYF	TGTGCCAGCAGCTCACCGAGGGTTCCCCAGCAGTACTTC
many	-	TRBV5-1	TRBJ2-5	CATQSGGGQETQYF	TGCGCCACCCAATCCGGGGGTGGCCAAGAGACCCAGTACTTC
medium-sized	TRBD1	TRBV7-2	TRBJ2-7	CASSAGQGYSYEQYF	TGTGCCAGCAGCGCGGGACAGGGGTATTCCTACGAGCAGTACTTC
medium-sized	-	TRBV18	TRBJ1-4	CASSPRQFNEKLFF	TGTGCCAGCTCACCAAGGCAGTTTAATGAAAAACTGTTTTTT
many	-	TRBV7-2	TRBJ2-1	CASSLVSNEQFF	TGTGCCAGCAGCTTAGTCAGTAATGAGCAGTTCTTC
many	-	TRBV18	TRBJ1-1	CTSSPASTNTEAFF	TGTACCAGCTCACCTGCTTCGACAAACACTGAAGCTTTCTTT
large	-	TRBV6-5	TRBJ1-1	CASSLLGGGTEAFF	TGTGCCAGCAGTTTATTGGGGGGTGGCACTGAAGCTTTCTTT
medium-sized	TRBD1	TRBV28	TRBJ1-4	CASSSAGGIDEKLFF	TGTGCCAGCAGTTCCGCAGGGGGCATTGATGAAAAACTGTTTTTT
medium-sized	-	TRBV5-1	TRBJ2-7	CASSTGHYEQYF	TGCGCCAGCAGCACAGGGCACTACGAGCAGTACTTC
large	TRBD1	TRBV14	TRBJ1-4	CASSQNLGQNEKLFF	TGTGCCAGCAGCCAAAATCTGGGACAGAATGAAAAACTGTTTTTT
medium-sized	TRBD1	TRBV5-4	TRBJ2-1	CASSPGQGRGEQFF	TGTGCCAGCAGCCCGGGACAGGGAAGGGGTGAGCAGTTCTTC
many	TRBD2	TRBV5-1	TRBJ2-2	CASSLEAGGPSNTGELFF	TGCGCCAGCAGCTTGGAAGCGGGAGGGCCGTCGAACACCGGGGAGCTGTTTTTT
medium-sized	TRBD2	TRBV19	TRBJ2-7	CASSKGLAGHEQYF	TGTGCCAGTAGTAAAGGACTAGCGGGCCACGAGCAGTACTTC
many	-	TRBV6-5	TRBJ2-3	CASSVGGDTQYF	TGTGCCAGCAGTGTAGGGGGAGATACGCAGTATTTT
medium-sized	-	TRBV6-5	TRBJ1-5	CASSYSGRSNQPQHF	TGTGCCAGCAGTTACTCGGGCCGTAGCAATCAGCCCCAGCATTTT
many	TRBD2	TRBV4-1	TRBJ2-2	CASSAPSGINTGELFF	TGCGCCAGCAGCGCCCCTAGCGGGATAAACACCGGGGAGCTGTTTTTT
many	TRBD2	TRBV12-3/TRBV12-4	TRBJ2-7	CASSSWTSGRASIGYEQYF	TGTGCCAGCAGTTCATGGACTAGCGGGAGGGCCTCAATAGGCTACGAGCAGTACTTC
few	-	TRBV30	TRBJ2-7	CAWSPPPAYITYEQYF	TGTGCCTGGAGCCCACCCCCCGCCTATATTACCTACGAGCAGTACTTC
many	TRBD2	TRBV7-2	TRBJ2-3	CASSFYTGGDTDTQYF	TGTGCCAGCAGCTTTTATACGGGGGGGGACACAGATACGCAGTATTTT
many	-	TRBV5-1	TRBJ2-2	CASRPGGTNTGELFF	TGCGCCAGCAGACCGGGCGGGACGAACACCGGGGAGCTGTTTTTT
medium-sized	TRBD2	TRBV11-3	TRBJ2-1	CASSPGLAGGPQFF	TGTGCCAGCAGCCCCGGACTAGCGGGAGGGCCACAGTTCTTC
many	-	TRBV9	TRBJ2-2	CASSVGGRYTGELFF	TGTGCCAGCAGCGTAGGTGGCAGGTACACCGGGGAGCTGTTTTTT
medium-sized	-	TRBV2	TRBJ1-3	CASSEGPGGRRGTIYF	TGTGCCAGCAGTGAAGGGCCGGGAGGGCGTAGGGGCACCATATATTTT
many	TRBD2	TRBV7-8	TRBJ2-7	CASSAGTSGYEQYF	TGTGCCAGCAGCGCAGGGACTAGCGGATACGAGCAGTACTTC
medium-sized	TRBD2	TRBV11-2	TRBJ2-3	CASSPLAVSTDTQYF	TGTGCCAGCAGCCCACTAGCGGTGAGCACAGATACGCAGTATTTT
large	-	TRBV4-1	TRBJ1-3	CASSQDSGGSGNTIYF	TGCGCCAGCAGCCAGGACTCGGGGGGATCTGGAAACACCATATATTTT
many	TRBD1	TRBV29-1	TRBJ2-7	CSAGTAYEQYF	TGCAGCGCTGGGACAGCCTACGAGCAGTACTTC
many	TRBD1	TRBV19	TRBJ1-5	CASSTGQPSQPQHF	TGTGCCAGTAGTACGGGACAGCCCAGTCAGCCCCAGCATTTT
many	TRBD1	TRBV7-9	TRBJ2-5	CASSSPDRVKETQYF	TGTGCCAGCAGCTCGCCGGACAGGGTGAAAGAGACCCAGTACTTC
medium-sized	TRBD1	TRBV7-9	TRBJ1-5	CASSEEGAPQQPQHF	TGTGCCAGCAGCGAAGAGGGGGCGCCGCAACAGCCCCAGCATTTT
many	TRBD2	TRBV30	TRBJ2-3	CAWRVPGEGDTQYF	TGTGCCTGGAGGGTCCCGGGGGAGGGAGATACGCAGTATTTT
large	TRBD1	TRBV5-8	TRBJ2-7	CASSLRDRESEQYF	TGTGCCAGCAGCCTCCGGGACAGGGAGTCCGAGCAGTACTTC
medium-sized	TRBD2	TRBV2	TRBJ2-1	CASSRASGSEQFF	TGTGCCAGCTCCCGGGCAAGCGGGAGTGAGCAGTTCTTC
medium-sized	-	TRBV12-3/TRBV12-4	TRBJ1-1	CASSPYELNTEAFF	TGTGCCAGCAGCCCCTACGAGCTGAACACTGAAGCTTTCTTT
medium-sized	-	TRBV13	TRBJ2-7	CASSPHDGSYEQYF	TGTGCCAGCAGCCCCCATGACGGGTCCTACGAGCAGTACTTC
medium-sized	TRBD1	TRBV7-9	TRBJ1-4	CASSPRDRGSTNEKLFF	TGTGCCAGCAGCCCTCGGGACAGGGGGTCAACTAATGAAAAACTGTTTTTT
many	-	TRBV7-6	TRBJ2-3	CASSPRRGTDTQYF	TGTGCCAGCAGCCCCCGCAGGGGCACAGATACGCAGTATTTT
many	-	TRBV5-4	TRBJ1-1	CASSLEGRNTEAFF	TGTGCCAGCAGCTTGGAGGGGCGTAACACTGAAGCTTTCTTT